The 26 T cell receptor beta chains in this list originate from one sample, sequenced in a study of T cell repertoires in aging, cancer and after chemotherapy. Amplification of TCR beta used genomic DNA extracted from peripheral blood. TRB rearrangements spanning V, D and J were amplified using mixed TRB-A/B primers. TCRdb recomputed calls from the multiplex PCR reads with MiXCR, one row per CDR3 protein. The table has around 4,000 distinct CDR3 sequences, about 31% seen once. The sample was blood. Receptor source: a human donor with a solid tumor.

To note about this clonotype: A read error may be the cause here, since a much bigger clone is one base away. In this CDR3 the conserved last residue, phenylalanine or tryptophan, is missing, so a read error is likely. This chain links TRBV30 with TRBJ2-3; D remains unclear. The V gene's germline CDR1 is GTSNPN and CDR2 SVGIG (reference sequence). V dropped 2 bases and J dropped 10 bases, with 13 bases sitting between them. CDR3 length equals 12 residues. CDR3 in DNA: TGTGCCTGGAGTAAAGGCTCCGGTCCGCAGTATTTA. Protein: CAWSKGSGPQYL.

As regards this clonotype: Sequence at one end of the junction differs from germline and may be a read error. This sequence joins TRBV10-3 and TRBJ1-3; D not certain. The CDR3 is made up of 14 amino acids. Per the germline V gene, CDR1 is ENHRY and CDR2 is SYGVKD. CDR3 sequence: CAISADISGNNIYF. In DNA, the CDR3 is TGTGCCATCAGTGCTGACATCTCTGGAAACAACATATATTTT.

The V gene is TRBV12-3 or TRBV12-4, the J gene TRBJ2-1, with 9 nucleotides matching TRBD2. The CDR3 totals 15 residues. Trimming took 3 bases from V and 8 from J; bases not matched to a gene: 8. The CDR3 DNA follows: TGTGCCAGCAGTTTGAGAGCGGGAGGCGGGGATGAGCAGTTCTTC. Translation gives CASSLRAGGGDEQFF.

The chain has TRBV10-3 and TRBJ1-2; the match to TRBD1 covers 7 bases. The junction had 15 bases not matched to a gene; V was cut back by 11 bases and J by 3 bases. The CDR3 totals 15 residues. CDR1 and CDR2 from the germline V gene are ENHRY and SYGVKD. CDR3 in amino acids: CASGQAPILDYGYTF. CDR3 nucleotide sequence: TGTGCCTCCGGACAGGCTCCGATCTTGGACTATGGCTACACCTTC.

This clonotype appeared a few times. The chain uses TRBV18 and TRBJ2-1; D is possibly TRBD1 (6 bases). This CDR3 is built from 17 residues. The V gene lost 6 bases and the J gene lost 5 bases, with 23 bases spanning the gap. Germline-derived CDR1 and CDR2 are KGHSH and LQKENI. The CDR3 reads CASSKKDGRGRDNEQFF. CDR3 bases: TGTGCCAGCTCCAAAAAGGACGGCAGGGGCAGGGACAATGAGCAGTTCTTC.

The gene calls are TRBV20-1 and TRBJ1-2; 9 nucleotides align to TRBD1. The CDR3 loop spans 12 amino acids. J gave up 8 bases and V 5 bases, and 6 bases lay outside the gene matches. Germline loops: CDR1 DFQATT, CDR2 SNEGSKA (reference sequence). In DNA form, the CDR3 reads TGCAGTGCTTTGGGACAGGGAGACGGCTACACCTTC. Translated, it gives CSALGQGDGYTF.

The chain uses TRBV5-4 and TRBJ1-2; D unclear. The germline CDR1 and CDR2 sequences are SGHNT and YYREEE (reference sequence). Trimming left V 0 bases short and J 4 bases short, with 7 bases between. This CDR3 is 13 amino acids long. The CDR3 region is CASSLGGVYGYTF. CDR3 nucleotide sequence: TGTGCCAGCAGCTTGGGGGGAGTCTATGGCTACACCTTC.

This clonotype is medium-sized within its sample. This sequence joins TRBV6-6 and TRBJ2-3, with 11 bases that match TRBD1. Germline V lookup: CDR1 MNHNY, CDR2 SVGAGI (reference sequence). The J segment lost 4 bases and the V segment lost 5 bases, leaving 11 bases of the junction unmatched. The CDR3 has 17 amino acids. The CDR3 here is CASSNLGQGAGADTQYF. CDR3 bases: TGTGCCAGCAGTAACCTCGGACAGGGGGCTGGGGCAGATACGCAGTATTTT.

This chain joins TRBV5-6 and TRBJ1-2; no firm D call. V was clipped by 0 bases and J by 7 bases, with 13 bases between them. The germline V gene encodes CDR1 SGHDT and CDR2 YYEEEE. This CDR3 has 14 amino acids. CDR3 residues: CASSLEERWGGYTF. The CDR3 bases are TGTGCCAGCAGCTTGGAGGAGCGATGGGGTGGCTACACCTTC.

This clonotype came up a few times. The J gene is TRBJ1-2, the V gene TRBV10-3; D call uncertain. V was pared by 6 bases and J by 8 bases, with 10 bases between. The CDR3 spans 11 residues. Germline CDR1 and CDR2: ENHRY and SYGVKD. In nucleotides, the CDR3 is TGTGCCATCAGCGCATCATACGGCTACACCTTC. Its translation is CAISASYGYTF.

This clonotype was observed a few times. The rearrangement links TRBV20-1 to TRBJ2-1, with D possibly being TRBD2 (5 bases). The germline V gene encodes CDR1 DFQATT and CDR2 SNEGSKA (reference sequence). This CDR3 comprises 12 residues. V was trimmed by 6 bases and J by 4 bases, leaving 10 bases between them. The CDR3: CSAKDWYNEQFF. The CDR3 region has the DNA TGCAGTGCGAAGGACTGGTACAATGAGCAGTTCTTC.

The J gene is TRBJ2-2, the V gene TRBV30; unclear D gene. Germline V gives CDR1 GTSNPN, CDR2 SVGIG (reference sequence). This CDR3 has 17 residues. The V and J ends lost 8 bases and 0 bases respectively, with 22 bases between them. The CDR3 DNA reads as TGTGCCAGTAGTACTCGGTGGGCGGTCGCGAACACCGGGGAGCTGTTTTTT. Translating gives CASSTRWAVANTGELFF.

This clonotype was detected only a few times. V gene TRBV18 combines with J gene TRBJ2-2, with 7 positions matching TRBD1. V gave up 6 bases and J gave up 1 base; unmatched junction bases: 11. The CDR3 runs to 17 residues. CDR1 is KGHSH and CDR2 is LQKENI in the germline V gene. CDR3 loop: CASSRTGTAENTGELFF. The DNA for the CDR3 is TGTGCCAGCTCTCGAACCGGGACAGCGGAGAACACCGGGGAGCTGTTTTTT.

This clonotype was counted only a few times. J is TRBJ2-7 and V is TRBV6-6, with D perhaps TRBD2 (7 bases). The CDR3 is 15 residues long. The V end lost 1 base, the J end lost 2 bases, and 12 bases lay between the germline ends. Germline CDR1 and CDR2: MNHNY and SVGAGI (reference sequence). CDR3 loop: CASSYWGGETYEQYF. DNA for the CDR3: TGTGCCAGCAGTTACTGGGGGGGCGAGACCTACGAGCAGTACTTC.

DNA for the CDR3: TGTGCCAACAGTTACTCCCGGGGGCGGGGAGAGCAGTACGTC. Translating gives CANSYSRGRGEQYV. The chain joins TRBV6-5 to TRBJ2-7; D possibly uses TRBD1 or TRBD2 (6 bases each). Germline V lookup: CDR1 MNHEY, CDR2 SVGAGI. The CDR3 runs to 14 residues.

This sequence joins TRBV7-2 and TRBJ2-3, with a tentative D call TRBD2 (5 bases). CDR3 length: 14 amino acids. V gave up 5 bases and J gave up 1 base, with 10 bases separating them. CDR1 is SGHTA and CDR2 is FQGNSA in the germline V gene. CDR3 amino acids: CASSQNGGTDTQYF. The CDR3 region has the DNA TGTGCCAGCAGCCAAAACGGGGGCACAGATACGCAGTATTTT. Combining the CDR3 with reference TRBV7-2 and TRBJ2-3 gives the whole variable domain GAGVSQSPSNKVTEKGKDVELRCDPISGHTALYWYRQSLGQGLEFLIYFQGNSAPDKSGLPSDRFSAERTGGSVSTLTIQRTQQEDSAVYLCASSQNGGTDTQYFGPGTRLTVL.

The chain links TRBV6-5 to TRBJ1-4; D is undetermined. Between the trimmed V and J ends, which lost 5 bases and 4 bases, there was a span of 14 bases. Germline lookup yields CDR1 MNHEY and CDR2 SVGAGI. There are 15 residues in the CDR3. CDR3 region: CASSPRRVGNEKLFF. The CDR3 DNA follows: TGTGCCAGCAGTCCGCGGAGGGTTGGTAATGAAAAACTGTTTTTT.

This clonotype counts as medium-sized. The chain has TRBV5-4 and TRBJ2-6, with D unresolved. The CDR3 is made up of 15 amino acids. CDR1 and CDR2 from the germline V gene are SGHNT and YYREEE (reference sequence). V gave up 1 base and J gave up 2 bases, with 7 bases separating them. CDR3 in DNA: TGTGCCAGCAGCTTGATTACCCCTGGGGCCAACGTCCTGACTTTC. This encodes CASSLITPGANVLTF.

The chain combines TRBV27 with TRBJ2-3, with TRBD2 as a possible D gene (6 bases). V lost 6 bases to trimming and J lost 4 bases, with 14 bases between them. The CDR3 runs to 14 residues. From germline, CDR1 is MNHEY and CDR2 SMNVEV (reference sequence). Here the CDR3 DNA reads TGTGCCAGCAGGAGAGGGGACTGGGCAGATACGCAGTATTTT. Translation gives CASRRGDWADTQYF.

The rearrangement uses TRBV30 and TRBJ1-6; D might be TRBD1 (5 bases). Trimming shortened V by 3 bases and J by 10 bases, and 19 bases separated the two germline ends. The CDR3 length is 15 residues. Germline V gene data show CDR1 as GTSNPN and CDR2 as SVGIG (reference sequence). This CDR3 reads CAWRPPNWGISPLHF. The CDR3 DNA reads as TGTGCCTGGAGGCCACCAAATTGGGGCATCTCACCCCTCCACTTT.

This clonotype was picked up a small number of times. The CDR3 region is CASSEAENYGYTF. CDR3 DNA sequence: TGTGCCAGCAGTGAAGCGGAAAACTATGGCTACACCTTC. The chain combines TRBV6-1 with TRBJ1-2; D gene uncertain. V lost 0 bases, J lost 2 bases, and 4 bases lay in between. Looked up from germline, CDR1 is MNHNS and CDR2 is SASEGT. CDR3 length equals 13 residues.

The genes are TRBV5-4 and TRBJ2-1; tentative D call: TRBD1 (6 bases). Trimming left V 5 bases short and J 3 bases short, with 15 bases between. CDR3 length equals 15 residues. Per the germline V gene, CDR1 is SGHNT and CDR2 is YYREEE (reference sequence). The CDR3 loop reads CASRLQGDLYNEQFF. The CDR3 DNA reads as TGTGCCAGCAGATTACAGGGCGATCTCTACAATGAGCAGTTCTTC.

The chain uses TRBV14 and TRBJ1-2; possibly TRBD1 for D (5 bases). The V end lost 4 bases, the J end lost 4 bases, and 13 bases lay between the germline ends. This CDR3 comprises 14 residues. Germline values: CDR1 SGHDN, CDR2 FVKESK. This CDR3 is CASSPSPGIYGYTF. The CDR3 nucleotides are TGTGCCAGCAGCCCGAGTCCAGGGATCTATGGCTACACCTTC.

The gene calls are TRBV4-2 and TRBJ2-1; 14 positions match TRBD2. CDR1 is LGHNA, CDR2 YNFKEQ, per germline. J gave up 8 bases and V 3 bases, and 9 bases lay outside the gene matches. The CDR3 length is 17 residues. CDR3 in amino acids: CASSQRLAGGPSDEQFF. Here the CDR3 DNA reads TGTGCCAGCAGCCAGCGACTAGCGGGAGGGCCGAGCGATGAGCAGTTCTTC.

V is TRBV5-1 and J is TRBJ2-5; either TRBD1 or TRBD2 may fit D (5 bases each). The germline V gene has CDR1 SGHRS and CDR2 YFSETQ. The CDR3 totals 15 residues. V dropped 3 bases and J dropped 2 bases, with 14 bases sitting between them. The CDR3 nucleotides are TGCGCCAGCAGCTCACCGGGACCCCTTCAAGAGACCCAGTACTTC. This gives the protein CASSSPGPLQETQYF.

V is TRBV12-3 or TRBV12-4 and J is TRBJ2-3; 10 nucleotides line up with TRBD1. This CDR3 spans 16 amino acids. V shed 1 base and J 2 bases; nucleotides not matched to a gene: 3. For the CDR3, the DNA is TGTGCCAGCAGTTTAGGGGACAGGGGTTTCACAGATACGCAGTATTTT. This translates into CASSLGDRGFTDTQYF.